The 14 T cell receptor beta chains reported below all come from one sample, sequenced in a study of blood T cell repertoires in COVID-19. The assay was immunoSEQ multiplex PCR, and TCRdb's table has in-frame clones only and misses some. Of 150,000 or so clones in the sample, roughly 78% are singletons; the top ten hold approximately 6%. The sample comprised PBMCs or T cells enriched from blood (not recorded which). The receptors originated from a woman between 50 and 59 years old who had recovered from COVID-19.

This chain links TRBV6-5 with TRBJ1-4; possibly TRBD1 for D (6 bases). This CDR3 is 14 amino acids long. The germline V and J ends were trimmed by 7 bases and 5 bases, with 14 bases remaining between them. Germline V gene data show CDR1 as MNHEY and CDR2 as SVGAGI. CDR3 loop: CASTRGQRNEKLFF. For the CDR3, the DNA is TGTGCCAGCACTCGCGGACAGAGGAATGAAAAACTGTTTTTT.

Ten or more counts support this clone. The CDR3 DNA is TGTGCCAGCAGTTTATGGGGCAGGGGAGACACCGGGGAGCTGTTTTTT. It is translated as CASSLWGRGDTGELFF. This chain links TRBV28 with TRBJ2-2; D may be TRBD1 (6 bases). Per germline, CDR1 MDHEN and CDR2 SYDVKM. The CDR3 totals 16 residues. Trimming cost V 0 bases and J 3 bases, with 11 bases left between them.

The chain joins TRBV7-6 to TRBJ1-1; a possible D gene is TRBD1 (5 bases). Trimming shortened V by 5 bases and J by 0 bases, and 16 bases separated the two germline ends. CDR1 and CDR2 from the germline V gene are SGHVS and FNYEAQ. CDR3 length: 16 residues. In nucleotides, the CDR3 is TGTGCCAGCAGCCCCCCTCAGGGATTCATGAACACTGAAGCTTTCTTT. Its translation is CASSPPQGFMNTEAFF.

CDR3: CASSLDQNQPQHF. The CDR3 DNA is TGTGCCAGCAGCTTGGATCAAAATCAGCCCCAGCATTTT. V gene TRBV5-6 combines with J gene TRBJ1-5; no clear D. Germline V gene data show CDR1 as SGHDT and CDR2 as YYEEEE. The CDR3 length is 13 residues. Trimming stripped 0 bases from V and 4 bases from J, with 5 bases between.

The J gene is TRBJ1-1, the V gene TRBV28, with no clear D. This CDR3 spans 14 amino acids. The germline V gene has CDR1 MDHEN and CDR2 SYDVKM. Trimming took off 6 bases at V and 0 bases at J, with 11 bases between the two ends. For the CDR3, the DNA is TGTGCCAGCAGCCCCGAAACATTGAACACTGAAGCTTTCTTT. It yields the protein CASSPETLNTEAFF.

The chain employs TRBV5-4 and TRBJ2-5, with D possibly TRBD2 on 5 matching bases. Trimming took off 3 bases at V and 5 bases at J, with 14 bases between the two ends. Germline loops: CDR1 SGHNT, CDR2 YYREEE (reference sequence). The CDR3 consists of 14 residues. The CDR3 bases are TGTGCCAGCAGCTCGGGGAGATCCCCGGAGACCCAGTACTTC. As protein: CASSSGRSPETQYF.

The chain carries TRBV9 and TRBJ2-1; 7 positions agree with TRBD2. This CDR3 is built from 17 residues. Trimming removed 3 bases from V and 4 bases from J; junction bases left unmatched: 13. CDR1 and CDR2 from the germline V gene are SGDLS and YYNGEE. The CDR3, as DNA: TGTGCCAGCAGCGAAACTGCGGGGGACTACCTTTACAATGAGCAGTTCTTC. Residues: CASSETAGDYLYNEQFF.

The rearrangement uses TRBV7-9 and TRBJ1-3; TRBD1 agrees at 7 bases. The CDR3 runs 16 residues. Losses at the gene ends were 3 bases for V and 1 base for J; bases not matched to a gene: 6. The germline gives CDR1 SEHNR, CDR2 FQNEAQ (reference sequence). DNA of the CDR3: TGTGCCAGCAGCTTTCCGGGACAGAGGTCTGGAAACACCATATATTTT. It translates to CASSFPGQRSGNTIYF.

This clone was recorded a few times. J is TRBJ2-4 and V is TRBV15, with 7 bases aligning to TRBD2. The V and J ends lost 1 base and 8 bases, in that order; junction bases with no gene match: 11. This CDR3 contains 16 residues. Germline V gives CDR1 LNHNV, CDR2 YYDKDF (reference sequence). CDR3 residues: CATSRGDAGGGDIQYF. CDR3 nucleotide sequence: TGTGCCACCAGCAGAGGGGATGCCGGGGGAGGGGACATTCAGTACTTC.

In this sample, this clone turned up once. CDR3 sequence reads: CASSLLIRLQTGRHGYTF. The CDR3 DNA reads as TGTGCCAGCAGCTTATTAATACGCCTTCAGACAGGGAGACATGGCTACACCTTC. V and J are TRBV13 and TRBJ1-2; 7 bases are a match to TRBD1. Unmatched junction bases numbered 18, after V lost 2 bases and J lost 6 bases. The CDR3 length is 18 residues. The germline V gene encodes CDR1 PRHDT and CDR2 FYEKMQ (reference sequence). The whole variable domain, filled in from reference TRBV13 and TRBJ1-2, reads AAGVIQSPRHLIKEKRETATLKCYPIPRHDTVYWYQQGPGQDPQFLISFYEKMQSDKGSIPDRFSAQQFSDYHSELNMSSLELGDSALYFCASSLLIRLQTGRHGYTFGSGTRLTVV.

This chain joins TRBV3-1 (or the pseudogene TRBV3-2) and TRBJ1-2; 8 nucleotides match TRBD1. This CDR3 has 21 residues. V shed 0 bases and J 0 bases; nucleotides not matched to a gene: 18. Looked up from germline, CDR1 is LGHDT and CDR2 is YNNKEL (reference sequence). CDR3 bases: TGTGCCAGCAGCCAAGATAGAGACCCCCGCAGGGGGCTGGCCGCTAACTATGGCTACACCTTC. As protein: CASSQDRDPRRGLAANYGYTF.

This rearrangement joins TRBV6-1 to TRBJ1-5, with D unresolved. The CDR3 consists of 14 residues. The V and J ends lost 2 bases and 2 bases respectively, with 7 bases between them. CDR1 and CDR2 (germline): MNHNS, SASEGT. Written as DNA, the CDR3 is TGTGCCAGCAGTGAACGCTTAGGCAATCAGCCCCAGCATTTT. This gives the protein CASSERLGNQPQHF.

The V and J genes are TRBV6-5 and TRBJ1-5; TRBD1 is a possible D gene (5 bases). CDR3 length equals 13 residues. The V gene's germline CDR1 is MNHEY and CDR2 SVGAGI. Between the trimmed V and J ends, which lost 8 bases and 4 bases, there was a span of 12 bases. The CDR3 here is CASQGAWNQPQHF. In nucleotides, the CDR3 is TGTGCCAGCCAAGGGGCGTGGAATCAGCCCCAGCATTTT.

CDR3 sequence reads: CASSEKSLANEQFF. For the CDR3, the DNA is TGTGCCAGCAGCGAGAAGTCCCTAGCGAATGAGCAGTTCTTC. The rearrangement joins TRBV11-3 to TRBJ2-1, with D possibly being TRBD2 (6 bases). The CDR3 runs 14 residues. Germline CDR1 reads SGHNT; CDR2 reads YENEEA. Trimming pared 5 bases from V and 7 bases from J, leaving 15 bases between.